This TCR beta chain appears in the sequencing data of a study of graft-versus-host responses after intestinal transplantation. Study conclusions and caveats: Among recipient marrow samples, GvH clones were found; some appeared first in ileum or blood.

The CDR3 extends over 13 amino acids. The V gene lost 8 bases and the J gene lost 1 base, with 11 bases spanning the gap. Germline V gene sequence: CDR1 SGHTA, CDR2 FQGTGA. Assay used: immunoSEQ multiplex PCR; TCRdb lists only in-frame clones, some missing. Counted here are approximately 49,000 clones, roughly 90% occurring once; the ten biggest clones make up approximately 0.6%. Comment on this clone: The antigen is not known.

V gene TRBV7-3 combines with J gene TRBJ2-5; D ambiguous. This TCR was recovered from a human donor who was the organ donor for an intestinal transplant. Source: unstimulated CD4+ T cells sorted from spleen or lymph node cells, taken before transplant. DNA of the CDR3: TGTGCCAGCGGCCGAAGCGCCCAAGAGACCCAGTACTTC. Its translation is CASGRSAQETQYF.